This T cell receptor beta chain was profiled in a study of blood T cell repertoires in COVID-19. In germline, CDR1 is SGHRS, CDR2 YFSETQ. CDR3 length: 13 amino acids. V was shortened by 1 base and J by 3 bases, with 7 bases between the two germline ends. Produced via immunoSEQ multiplex PCR; TCRdb's table is partial and in-frame only. Here the sample spans almost 250,000 clones, around 85% being singletons. Enrollees, about 18 to 95 years old, lived in roughly 24 US areas. The study assigned cohorts using participant-reported clinical history. The genes are TRBV5-1 and TRBJ2-5; tentative D call: TRBD1 (6 bases). The sample comprised PBMCs or T cells enriched from blood (not recorded which). This receptor was taken from a woman aged 45-60 years with acute COVID-19. This CDR3 is CASSLQGKETQYF. CDR3 DNA: TGCGCCAGCAGCTTGCAGGGGAAAGAGACCCAGTACTTC.